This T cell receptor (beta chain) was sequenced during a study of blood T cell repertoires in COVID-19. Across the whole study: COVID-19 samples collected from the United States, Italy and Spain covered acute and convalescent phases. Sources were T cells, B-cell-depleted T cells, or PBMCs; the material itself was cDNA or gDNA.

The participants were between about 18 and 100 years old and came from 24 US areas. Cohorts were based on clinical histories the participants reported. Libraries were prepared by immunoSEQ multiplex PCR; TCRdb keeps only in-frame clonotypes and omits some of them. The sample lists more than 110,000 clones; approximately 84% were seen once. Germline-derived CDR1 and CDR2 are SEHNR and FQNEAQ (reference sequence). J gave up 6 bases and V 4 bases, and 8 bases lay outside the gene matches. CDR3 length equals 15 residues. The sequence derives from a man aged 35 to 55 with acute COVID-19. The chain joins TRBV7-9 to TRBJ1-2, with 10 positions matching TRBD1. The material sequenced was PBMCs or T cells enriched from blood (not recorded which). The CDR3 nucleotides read TGTGCCAGCAGCTCAACCGGGACAGGGGTGCATGGCTACACCTTC. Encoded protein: CASSSTGTGVHGYTF.